This T cell receptor beta chain originates from a study of blood T cell repertoires in COVID-19. Here immunoSEQ multiplex PCR was the method, and the copy in TCRdb shows in-frame clones only, minus some. The table records about 170,000 clones, around 84% of them present only once. A Seattle source enrolled patients during active infection and followed them longitudinally. The CDR3 consists of 16 residues. Germline V CDR1 and CDR2: SGHNT, YYREEE (reference sequence). Trimming took 0 bases from V and 5 from J, leaving 12 bases between them. This receptor was obtained from a woman aged 80 or over with COVID-19, enrolled during active disease. The V call is TRBV5-4, the J call TRBJ1-6; perhaps TRBD1 as D (6 bases). Sequencing was performed on peripheral blood. The CDR3 DNA sequence: TGTGCCAGCAGCTTGGGCGGGGGCAAAAATAATTCACCCCTCCACTTT. It codes for CASSLGGGKNNSPLHF.